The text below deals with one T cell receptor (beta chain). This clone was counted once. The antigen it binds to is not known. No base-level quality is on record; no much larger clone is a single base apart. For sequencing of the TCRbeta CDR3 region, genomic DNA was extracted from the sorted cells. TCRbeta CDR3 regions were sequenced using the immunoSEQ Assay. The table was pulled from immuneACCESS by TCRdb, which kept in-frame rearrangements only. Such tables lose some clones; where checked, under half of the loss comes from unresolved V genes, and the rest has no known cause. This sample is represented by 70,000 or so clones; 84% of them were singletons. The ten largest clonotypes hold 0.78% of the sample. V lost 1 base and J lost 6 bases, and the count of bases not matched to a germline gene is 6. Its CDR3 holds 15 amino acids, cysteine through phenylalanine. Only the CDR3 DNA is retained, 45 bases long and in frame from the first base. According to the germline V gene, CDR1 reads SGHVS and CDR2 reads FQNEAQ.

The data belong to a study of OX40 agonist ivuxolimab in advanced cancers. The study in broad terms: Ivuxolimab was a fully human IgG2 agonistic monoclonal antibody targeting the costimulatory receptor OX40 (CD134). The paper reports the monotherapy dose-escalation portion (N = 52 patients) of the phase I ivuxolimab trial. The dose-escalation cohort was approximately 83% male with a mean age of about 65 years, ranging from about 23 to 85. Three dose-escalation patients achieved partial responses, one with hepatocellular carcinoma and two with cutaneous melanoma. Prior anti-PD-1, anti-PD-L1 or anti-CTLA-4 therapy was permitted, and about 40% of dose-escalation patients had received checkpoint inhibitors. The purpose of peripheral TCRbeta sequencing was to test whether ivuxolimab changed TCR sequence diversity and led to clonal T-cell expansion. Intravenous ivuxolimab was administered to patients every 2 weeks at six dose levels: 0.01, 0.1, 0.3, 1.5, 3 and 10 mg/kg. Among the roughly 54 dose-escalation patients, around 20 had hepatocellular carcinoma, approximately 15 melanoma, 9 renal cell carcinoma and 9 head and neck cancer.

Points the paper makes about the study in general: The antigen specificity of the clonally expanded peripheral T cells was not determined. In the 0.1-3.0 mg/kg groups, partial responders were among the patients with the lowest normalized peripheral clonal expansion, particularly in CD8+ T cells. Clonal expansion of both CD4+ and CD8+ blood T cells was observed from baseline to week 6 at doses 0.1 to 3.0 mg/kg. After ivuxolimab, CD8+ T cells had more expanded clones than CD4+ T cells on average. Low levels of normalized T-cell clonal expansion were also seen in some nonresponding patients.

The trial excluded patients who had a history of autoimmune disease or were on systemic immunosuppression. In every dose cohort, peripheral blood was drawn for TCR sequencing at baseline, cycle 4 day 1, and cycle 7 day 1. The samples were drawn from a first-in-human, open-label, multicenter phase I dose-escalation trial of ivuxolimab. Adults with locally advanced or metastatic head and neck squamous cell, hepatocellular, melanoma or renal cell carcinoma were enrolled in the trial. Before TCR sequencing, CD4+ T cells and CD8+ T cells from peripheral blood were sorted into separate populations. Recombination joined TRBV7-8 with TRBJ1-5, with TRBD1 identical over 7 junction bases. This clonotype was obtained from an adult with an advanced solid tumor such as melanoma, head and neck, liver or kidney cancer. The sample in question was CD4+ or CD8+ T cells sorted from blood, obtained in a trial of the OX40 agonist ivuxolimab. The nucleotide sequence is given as TGTGCCAGCAGCTTAGAACTACAGGGGTTTCAGCCCCAGCATTTT. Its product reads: CASSLELQGFQPQHF.